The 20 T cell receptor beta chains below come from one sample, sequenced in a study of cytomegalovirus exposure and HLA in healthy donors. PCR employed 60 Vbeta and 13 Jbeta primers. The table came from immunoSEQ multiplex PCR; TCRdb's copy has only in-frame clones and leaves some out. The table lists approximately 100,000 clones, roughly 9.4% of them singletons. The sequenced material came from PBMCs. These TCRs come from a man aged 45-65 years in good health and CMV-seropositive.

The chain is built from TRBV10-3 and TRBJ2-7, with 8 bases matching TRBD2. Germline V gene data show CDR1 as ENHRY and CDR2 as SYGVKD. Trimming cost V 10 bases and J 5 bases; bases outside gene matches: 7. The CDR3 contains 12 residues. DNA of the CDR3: TGTGCCACCGGGGGGGGAGGGGACGAGCAGTACTTC. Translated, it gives CATGGGGDEQYF.

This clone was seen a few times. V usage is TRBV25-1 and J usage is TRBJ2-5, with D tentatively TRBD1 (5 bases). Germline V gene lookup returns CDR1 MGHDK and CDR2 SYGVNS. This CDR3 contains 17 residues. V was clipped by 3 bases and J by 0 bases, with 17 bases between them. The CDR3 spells CASSDYGHAQYQETQYF. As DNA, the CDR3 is TGTGCCAGCAGTGATTATGGACACGCCCAGTACCAAGAGACCCAGTACTTC.

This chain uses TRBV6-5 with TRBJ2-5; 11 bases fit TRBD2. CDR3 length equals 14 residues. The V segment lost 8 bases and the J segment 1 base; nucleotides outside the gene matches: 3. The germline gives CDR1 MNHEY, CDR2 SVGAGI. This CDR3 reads CASRLAGFQETQYF. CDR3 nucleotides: TGTGCCAGCCGACTAGCGGGATTCCAAGAGACCCAGTACTTC.

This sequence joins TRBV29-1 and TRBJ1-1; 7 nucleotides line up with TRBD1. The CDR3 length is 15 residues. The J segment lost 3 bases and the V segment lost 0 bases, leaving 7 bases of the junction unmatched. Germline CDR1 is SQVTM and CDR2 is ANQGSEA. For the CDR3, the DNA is TGCAGCGTTGAAGATCTATTTGGACAGGACACTGAAGCTTTCTTT. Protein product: CSVEDLFGQDTEAFF.

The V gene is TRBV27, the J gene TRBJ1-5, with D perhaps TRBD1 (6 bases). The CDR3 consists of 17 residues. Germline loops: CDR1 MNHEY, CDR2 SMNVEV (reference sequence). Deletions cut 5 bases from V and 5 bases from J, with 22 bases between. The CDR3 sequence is CASSPFGGSPLYQPQHF. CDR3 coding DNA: TGTGCCAGCAGTCCCTTTGGGGGCTCTCCACTTTATCAGCCCCAGCATTTT.

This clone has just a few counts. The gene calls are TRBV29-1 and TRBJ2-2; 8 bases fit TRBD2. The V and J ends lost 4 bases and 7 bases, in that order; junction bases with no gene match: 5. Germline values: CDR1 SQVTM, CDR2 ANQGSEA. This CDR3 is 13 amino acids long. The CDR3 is CSVVPGGGGELFF. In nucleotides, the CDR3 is TGCAGCGTTGTGCCGGGAGGGGGCGGGGAGCTGTTTTTT.

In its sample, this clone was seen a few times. The CDR3 sequence: CATSRDTGPNQPQHF. The CDR3 DNA is TGTGCCACCAGCAGAGATACAGGGCCGAATCAGCCCCAGCATTTT. The chain joins TRBV15 to TRBJ1-5; possible D gene TRBD1, 6 bases. Per the germline V gene, CDR1 is LNHNV and CDR2 is YYDKDF (reference sequence). V lost 0 bases, J lost 4 bases, and 10 bases lay in between. The CDR3 spans 15 residues.

DNA of the CDR3: TGTGCCAGCAGTGGAACAGGGAACCAAGAGACCCAGTACTTC. This gives the protein CASSGTGNQETQYF. The chain links TRBV6-5 to TRBJ2-5; weak D call: TRBD1 (6 bases). Germline lookup yields CDR1 MNHEY and CDR2 SVGAGI. The CDR3 has 14 residues. Deletions cut 5 bases from V and 0 bases from J, with 10 bases between.

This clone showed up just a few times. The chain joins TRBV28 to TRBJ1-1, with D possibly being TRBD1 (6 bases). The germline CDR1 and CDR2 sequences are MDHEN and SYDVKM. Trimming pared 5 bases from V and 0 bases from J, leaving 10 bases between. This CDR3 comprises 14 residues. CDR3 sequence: CASSPGTLNTEAFF. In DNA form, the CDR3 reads TGTGCCAGCAGTCCCGGGACACTGAACACTGAAGCTTTCTTT.

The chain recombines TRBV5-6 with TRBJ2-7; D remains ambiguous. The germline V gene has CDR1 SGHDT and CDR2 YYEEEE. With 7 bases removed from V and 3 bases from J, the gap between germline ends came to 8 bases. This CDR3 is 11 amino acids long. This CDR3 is CASSSFYEQYF. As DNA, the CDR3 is TGTGCCAGCTCTTCTTTCTACGAGCAGTACTTC.

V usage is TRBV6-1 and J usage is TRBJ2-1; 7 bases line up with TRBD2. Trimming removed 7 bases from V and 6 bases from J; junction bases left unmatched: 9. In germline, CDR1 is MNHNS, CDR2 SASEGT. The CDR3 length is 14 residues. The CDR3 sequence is CASMGREKSNEQFF. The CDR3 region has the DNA TGTGCCAGCATGGGGCGGGAGAAGAGCAATGAGCAGTTCTTC.

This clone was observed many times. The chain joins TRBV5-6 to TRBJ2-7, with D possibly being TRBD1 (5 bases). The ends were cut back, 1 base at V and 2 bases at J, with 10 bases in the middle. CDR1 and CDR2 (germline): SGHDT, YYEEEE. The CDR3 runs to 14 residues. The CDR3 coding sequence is TGTGCCAGCAGCTTGACAGGCATAGCCTACGAGCAGTACTTC. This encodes CASSLTGIAYEQYF.

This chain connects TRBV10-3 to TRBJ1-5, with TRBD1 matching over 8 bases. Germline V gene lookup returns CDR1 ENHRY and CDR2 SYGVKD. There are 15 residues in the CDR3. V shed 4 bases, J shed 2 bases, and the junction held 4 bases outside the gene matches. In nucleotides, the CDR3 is TGTGCCATCAGTGCAGGGGGCGAAGGCAATCAGCCCCAGCATTTT. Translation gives CAISAGGEGNQPQHF.

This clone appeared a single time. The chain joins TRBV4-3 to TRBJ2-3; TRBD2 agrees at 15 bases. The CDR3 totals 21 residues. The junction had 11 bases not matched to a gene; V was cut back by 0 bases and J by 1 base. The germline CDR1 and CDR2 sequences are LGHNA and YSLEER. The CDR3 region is CASSQEIYGTSGRMGTDTQYF. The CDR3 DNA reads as TGCGCCAGCAGCCAAGAAATTTACGGGACTAGCGGGAGGATGGGCACAGATACGCAGTATTTT.

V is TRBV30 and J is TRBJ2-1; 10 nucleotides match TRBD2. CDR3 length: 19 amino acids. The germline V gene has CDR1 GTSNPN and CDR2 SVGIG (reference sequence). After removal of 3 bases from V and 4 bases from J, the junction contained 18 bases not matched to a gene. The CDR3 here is CAWSASGRAGSHRYNEQFF. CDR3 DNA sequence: TGTGCCTGGAGCGCCAGCGGGAGGGCGGGTAGCCATCGTTACAATGAGCAGTTCTTC. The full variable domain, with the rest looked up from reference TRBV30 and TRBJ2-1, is SQTIHQWPATLVQPVGSPLSLECTVEGTSNPNLYWYRQAAGRGLQLLFYSVGIGQISSEVPQNLSASRPQDRQFILSSKKLLLSDSGFYLCAWSASGRAGSHRYNEQFFGPGTRLTVL.

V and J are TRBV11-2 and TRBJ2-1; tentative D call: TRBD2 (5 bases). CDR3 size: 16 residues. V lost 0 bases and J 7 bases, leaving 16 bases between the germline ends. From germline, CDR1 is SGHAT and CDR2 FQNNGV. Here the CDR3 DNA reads TGTGCCAGCAGCTTAGATACGGGTGGAGGCCGGAATGAGCAGTTCTTC. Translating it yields CASSLDTGGGRNEQFF.

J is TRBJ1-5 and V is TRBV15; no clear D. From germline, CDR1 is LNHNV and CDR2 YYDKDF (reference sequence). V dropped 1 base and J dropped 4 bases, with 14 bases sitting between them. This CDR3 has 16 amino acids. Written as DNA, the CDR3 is TGTGCCACCAGCAGAGTTTTGGGCAGTGGGAATCAGCCCCAGCATTTT. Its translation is CATSRVLGSGNQPQHF.

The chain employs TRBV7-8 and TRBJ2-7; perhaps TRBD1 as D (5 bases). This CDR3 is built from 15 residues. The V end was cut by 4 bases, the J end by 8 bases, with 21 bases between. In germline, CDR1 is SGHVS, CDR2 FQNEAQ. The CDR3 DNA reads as TGTGCCAGCAGCTCTTGGACACTTAGTACGAGTCAGCAGTACTTC. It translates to CASSSWTLSTSQQYF.

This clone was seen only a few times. Here the CDR3 reads CASSLSTPTVSGNTIYF. DNA for the CDR3: TGTGCCAGCAGTTTATCGACCCCGACAGTATCCGGAAACACCATATATTTT. The chain joins TRBV27 to TRBJ1-3, with D maybe TRBD1 (5 bases). Germline V lookup: CDR1 MNHEY, CDR2 SMNVEV (reference sequence). With 0 bases removed from V and 4 bases from J, the gap between germline ends came to 16 bases. This CDR3 contains 17 residues.

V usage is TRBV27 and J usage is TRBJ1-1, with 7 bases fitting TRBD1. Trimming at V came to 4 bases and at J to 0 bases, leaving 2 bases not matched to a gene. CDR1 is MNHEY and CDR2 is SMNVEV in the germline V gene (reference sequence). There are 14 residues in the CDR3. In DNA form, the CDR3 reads TGTGCCAGCAGTTCAGACAGGGTGAACACTGAAGCTTTCTTT. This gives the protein CASSSDRVNTEAFF.